This T cell receptor (beta chain) was identified during a study of molecular identifiers for immune sequencing clone quantification. Study-wide background: Replicate runs used RNA from around 20,000 or 100,000 naive CD8 cells, which was split five ways into aliquots, and four of those aliquots were then sequenced.

CDR1 is SGDLS, CDR2 YYNGEE, per germline. This CDR3 comprises 13 residues. Trimming left V 0 bases short and J 6 bases short, with 8 bases between. Broader study findings: The sizes of highly expanded clones could be underestimated when identical TCR molecules share a barcode.

This clonotype has more than one count but fewer than ten. As yet, its antigen is unknown. MiXCR, applied by TCRdb to the PCR reads, yields one record per CDR3 protein. Of under 350,000 distinct CDR3 sequences in the sample, roughly 24% were seen once. The chain combines TRBV9 with TRBJ2-3; a weak D match, TRBD2 (5 bases). The TCR originated in a human donor in good health. Some libraries in this study had Jurkat cell RNA spiked in. The sample comprised naive CD8+ T cells from blood, with Jurkat cell RNA spiked in. The subset denotes: FACS-sorted CD8+CD4-CCR7+CD45RA+ naive T cells. DNA of the CDR3: TGTGCCAGCAGCGTAGTGACTATGGATACGCAGTATTTT. It yields the protein CASSVVTMDTQYF.